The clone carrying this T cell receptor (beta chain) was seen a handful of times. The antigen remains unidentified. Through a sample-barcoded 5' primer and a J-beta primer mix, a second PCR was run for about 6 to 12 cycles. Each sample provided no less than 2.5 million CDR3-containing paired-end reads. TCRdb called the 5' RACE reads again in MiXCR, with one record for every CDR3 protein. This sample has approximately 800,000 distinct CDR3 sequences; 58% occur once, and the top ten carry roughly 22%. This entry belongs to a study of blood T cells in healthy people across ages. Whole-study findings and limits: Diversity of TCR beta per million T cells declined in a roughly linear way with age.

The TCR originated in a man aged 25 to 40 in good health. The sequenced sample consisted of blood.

DNA of the CDR3: TGTGCCAGCAGCGTAAATTCGGCGAACAATGAGCAGTTCTTC. Translated: CASSVNSANNEQFF. V usage is TRBV11-2 and J usage is TRBJ2-1, with no clear D. Germline assignment: CDR1 SGHAT and CDR2 FQNNGV. The CDR3 runs to 14 residues. The germline V and J ends were trimmed by 5 bases and 5 bases, with 13 bases remaining between them.